This T cell receptor (beta chain) is drawn from a study of blood T cells in healthy people across ages. Extractions gave at least 5 micrograms of total RNA per sample. Sample-barcoded 5' priming and a J-beta primer mix drove a second PCR of 7 to 11 cycles. Each cDNA molecule was tagged by a template-switch adaptor with 12 random nucleotides. TCRdb re-called the 5' RACE reads with MiXCR, one entry per CDR3 protein. The sample lists 1,100,000 or so distinct CDR3 sequences, over 35% occurring once. The germline V and J ends were trimmed by 5 bases and 4 bases, with 21 bases remaining between them. Germline-derived CDR1 and CDR2 are SEHNR and FQNEAQ (reference sequence). This CDR3 contains 17 residues.

This chain connects TRBV7-9 to TRBJ2-4; no clear D gene. The sample comprised blood. The TCR originated in a woman aged 55-70 years in good health. The CDR3: CASSLPTRSGPKNIQYF. DNA of the CDR3: TGTGCCAGCAGCCTACCAACGAGATCAGGCCCGAAAAACATTCAGTACTTC.